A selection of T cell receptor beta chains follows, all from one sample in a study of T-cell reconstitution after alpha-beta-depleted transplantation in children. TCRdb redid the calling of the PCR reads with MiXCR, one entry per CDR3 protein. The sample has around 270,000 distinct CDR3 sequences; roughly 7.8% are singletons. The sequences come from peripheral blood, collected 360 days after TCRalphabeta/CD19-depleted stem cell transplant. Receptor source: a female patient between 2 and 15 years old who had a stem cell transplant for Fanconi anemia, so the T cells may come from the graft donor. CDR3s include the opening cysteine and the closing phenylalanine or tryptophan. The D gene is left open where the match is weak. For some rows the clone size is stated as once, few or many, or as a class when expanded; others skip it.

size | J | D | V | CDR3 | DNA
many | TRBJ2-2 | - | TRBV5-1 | CASSGTPGLEKEELFF | TGCGCCAGCAGCGGCACGCCGGGACTGGAAAAGGAGGAGCTGTTTTTT
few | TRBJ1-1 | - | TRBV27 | CASSLIGGARKAFF | TGTGCCAGCAGTTTAATCGGGGGAGCTCGTAAGGCTTTCTTT
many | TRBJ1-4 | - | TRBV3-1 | CASSQGPQVGEKLFF | TGTGCCAGCAGCCAAGGTCCACAGGTCGGTGAAAAACTGTTTTTT
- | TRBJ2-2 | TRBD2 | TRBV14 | CASSQLAGANTGELFF | TGTGCCAGCAGCCAACTAGCGGGAGCGAACACCGGGGAGCTGTTTTTT
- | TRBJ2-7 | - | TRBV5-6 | CASSLLEGEQYF | TGTGCCAGCAGCTTGTTAGAGGGCGAGCAGTACTTC
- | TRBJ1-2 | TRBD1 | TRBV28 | CASSLRGQGAATDYGYTF | TGTGCCAGCAGTTTAAGAGGACAGGGGGCGGCGACGGACTATGGCTACACCTTC
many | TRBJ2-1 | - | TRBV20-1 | CSARLDPSFGEQFF | TGCAGTGCCAGACTAGATCCCAGTTTCGGCGAGCAGTTCTTC
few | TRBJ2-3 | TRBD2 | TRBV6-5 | CASSYASGGATDTQYF | TGTGCCAGCAGTTACGCTAGCGGGGGAGCCACAGATACGCAGTATTTT
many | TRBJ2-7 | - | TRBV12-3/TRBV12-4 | CASSLKGFGEQYF | TGTGCCAGCAGTTTGAAGGGGTTCGGCGAGCAGTACTTC
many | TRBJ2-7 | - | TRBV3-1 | CASSQDWESSYEQYF | TGTGCCAGCAGCCAAGATTGGGAAAGCTCCTACGAGCAGTACTTC
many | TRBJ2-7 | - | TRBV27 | CASSPLRFRTYEQYF | TGTGCCAGCAGCCCTCTGCGGTTTCGGACCTACGAGCAGTACTTC
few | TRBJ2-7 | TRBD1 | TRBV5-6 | CASSFLDRDYEQYF | TGTGCCAGCAGCTTCTTGGACAGGGATTACGAGCAGTACTTC
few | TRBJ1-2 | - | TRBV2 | CASSDVGPPRRGYTF | TGTGCCAGCAGTGATGTAGGTCCACCGAGACGTGGCTACACCTTC
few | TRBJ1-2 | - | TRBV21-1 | CASSKVDGQGVGYTF | TGTGCCAGCAGCAAAGTTGACGGACAGGGGGTAGGCTACACCTTC
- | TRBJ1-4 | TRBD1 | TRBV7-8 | CASSPKTGQSSEKLFF | TGTGCCAGCAGCCCCAAAACGGGACAGAGTTCTGAAAAACTGTTTTTT
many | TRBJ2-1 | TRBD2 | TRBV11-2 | CASSFDGTSGRTGTNEQFF | TGTGCCAGCAGCTTCGATGGGACTAGCGGGAGAACTGGTACCAATGAGCAGTTCTTC
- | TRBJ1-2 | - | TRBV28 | CASSPDTGGYTF | TGTGCCAGCAGTCCGGACACGGGTGGCTACACCTTC
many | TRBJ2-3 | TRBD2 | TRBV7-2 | CASTTARTSGRTDTQYF | TGTGCCAGCACCACCGCCAGGACTAGCGGGAGAACAGATACGCAGTATTTT
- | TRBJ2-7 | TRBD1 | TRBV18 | CASSPTRDSLYEQYF | TGTGCCAGCTCACCAACCCGGGACAGCCTTTACGAGCAGTACTTC
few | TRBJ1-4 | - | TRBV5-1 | CASSLLPDSGKKLFF | TGCGCCAGCAGCTTGCTTCCGGACAGCGGAAAAAAACTGTTTTTT
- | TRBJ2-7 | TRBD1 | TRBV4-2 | CASSLWGQSVPEQYF | TGTGCCAGCAGCCTCTGGGGACAGTCTGTTCCCGAGCAGTACTTC
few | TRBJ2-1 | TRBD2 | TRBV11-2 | CASSLELRRGGRGEQFF | TGTGCCAGCAGCTTAGAATTGCGGCGGGGGGGCCGTGGTGAGCAGTTCTTC
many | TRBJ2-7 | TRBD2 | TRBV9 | CASSVGGGPYEQYF | TGTGCCAGCAGCGTAGGCGGGGGACCCTACGAGCAGTACTTC
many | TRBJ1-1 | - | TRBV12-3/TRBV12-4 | CASSPTTVNTEAFF | TGTGCCAGCAGTCCCACGACAGTGAACACTGAAGCTTTCTTT
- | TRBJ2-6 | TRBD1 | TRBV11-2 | CASRALQGPGANVLTF | TGTGCCAGCAGGGCATTACAGGGGCCTGGGGCCAACGTCCTGACTTTC
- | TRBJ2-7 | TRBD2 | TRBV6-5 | CASRTSGYEQYF | TGTGCCAGCAGGACTAGCGGGTACGAGCAGTACTTC
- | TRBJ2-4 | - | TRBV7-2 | CASSLVVGGRPPNIQYF | TGTGCCAGCAGCTTAGTTGTTGGGGGGCGTCCCCCAAACATTCAGTACTTC
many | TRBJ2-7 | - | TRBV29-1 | CSVEAAGSSYEQYF | TGCAGCGTTGAGGCAGCAGGCAGCTCCTACGAGCAGTACTTC
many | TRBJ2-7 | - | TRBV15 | CATSLFKSAGTVYEQYF | TGTGCCACCAGCCTTTTTAAATCGGCGGGAACGGTCTACGAGCAGTACTTC
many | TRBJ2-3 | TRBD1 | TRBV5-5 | CASSSDRVTDTQYF | TGTGCCAGCAGCTCCGACAGGGTTACAGATACGCAGTATTTT
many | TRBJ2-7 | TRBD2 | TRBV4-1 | CASSHLAGASYEQYF | TGCGCCAGCAGCCATCTAGCGGGAGCTTCGTACGAGCAGTACTTC
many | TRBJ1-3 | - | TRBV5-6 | CASGPMLGNTIYF | TGTGCCAGCGGCCCGATGCTTGGAAACACCATATATTTT
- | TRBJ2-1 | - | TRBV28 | CASRPTEDYEQFF | TGTGCCAGCAGACCGACAGAGGACTATGAGCAGTTCTTC
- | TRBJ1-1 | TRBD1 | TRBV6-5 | CASKGRQGPLVPEAFF | TGTGCCAGCAAAGGTCGACAGGGACCCCTCGTGCCTGAAGCTTTCTTT
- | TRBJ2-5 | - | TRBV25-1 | CASSDGGTAKETQYF | TGTGCCAGCAGTGATGGAGGGACGGCAAAAGAGACCCAGTACTTC
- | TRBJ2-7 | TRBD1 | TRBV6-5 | CASSYSGGAQYF | TGTGCCAGCAGTTACTCAGGGGGCGCGCAGTACTTC
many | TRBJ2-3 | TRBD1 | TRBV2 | CASSGFGQGLDTQYF | TGTGCCAGCAGCGGTTTCGGACAGGGATTGGATACGCAGTATTTT
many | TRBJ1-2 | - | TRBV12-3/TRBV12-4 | CASRERLGGYTF | TGTGCCAGCCGTGAACGCTTGGGTGGCTACACCTTC
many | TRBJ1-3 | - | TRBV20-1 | CSARGSGWDLSGNTIYF | TGCAGTGCTAGAGGCTCCGGCTGGGATCTCTCTGGAAACACCATATATTTT
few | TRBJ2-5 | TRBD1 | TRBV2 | CASSELRGLQETQYF | TGTGCCAGCAGTGAGTTGAGGGGGCTCCAAGAGACCCAGTACTTC
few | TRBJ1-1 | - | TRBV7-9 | CASSFRPTEAFF | TGTGCCAGCAGCTTCCGTCCCACTGAAGCTTTCTTT
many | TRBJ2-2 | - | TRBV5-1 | CASSFIQGDTGELFF | TGCGCCAGCAGCTTCATTCAGGGCGACACCGGGGAGCTGTTTTTT
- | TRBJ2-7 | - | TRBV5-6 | CASSLGGGELYEQYF | TGTGCCAGCAGCTTAGGGGGGGGGGAGCTTTACGAGCAGTACTTC
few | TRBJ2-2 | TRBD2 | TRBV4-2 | CASSQVTSGRDTGELFF | TGTGCCAGCAGCCAAGTCACTAGCGGGAGGGACACCGGGGAGCTGTTTTTT
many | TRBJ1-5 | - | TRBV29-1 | CSVGGTVPNQPQHF | TGCAGCGTTGGGGGTACGGTGCCCAATCAGCCCCAGCATTTT
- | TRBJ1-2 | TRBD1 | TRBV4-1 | CASSHRMRQGSGTYGYTF | TGCGCCAGCAGCCACCGCATGCGACAGGGGTCGGGGACCTATGGCTACACCTTC
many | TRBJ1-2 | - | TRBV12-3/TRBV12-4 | CASSFRSRVDGYTF | TGTGCCAGCAGTTTCAGGTCCAGGGTGGATGGCTACACCTTC
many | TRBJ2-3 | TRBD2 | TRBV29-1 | CSVETSGGVSQYF | TGCAGCGTCGAGACTAGCGGGGGGGTATCGCAGTATTTT
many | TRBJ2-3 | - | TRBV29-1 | CSVDRYISPTDTQYF | TGCAGCGTTGATCGGTACATCTCTCCCACAGATACGCAGTATTTT
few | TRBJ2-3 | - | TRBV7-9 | CATSPSVRRDTQYF | TGTGCCACCTCCCCCAGCGTTAGGCGGGATACGCAGTATTTT
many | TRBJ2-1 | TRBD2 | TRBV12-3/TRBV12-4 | CACFRTSGSGNEQFF | TGTGCCTGTTTTAGGACTAGCGGGAGTGGCAATGAGCAGTTCTTC
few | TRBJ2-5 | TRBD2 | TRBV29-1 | CSVEGGGGETQYF | TGCAGCGTTGAAGGGGGGGGAGGTGAGACCCAGTACTTC
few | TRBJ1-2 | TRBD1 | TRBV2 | CASSHSTGQLNYGYTF | TGTGCCAGCAGTCATTCGACGGGACAGTTAAACTATGGCTACACCTTC
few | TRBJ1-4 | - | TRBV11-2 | CASSSWAGGEKLFF | TGTGCCAGCAGCTCGTGGGCTGGGGGTGAAAAACTGTTTTTT
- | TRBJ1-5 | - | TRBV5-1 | CASSPFGSQPQHF | TGCGCCAGCAGTCCATTCGGGAGTCAGCCCCAGCATTTT